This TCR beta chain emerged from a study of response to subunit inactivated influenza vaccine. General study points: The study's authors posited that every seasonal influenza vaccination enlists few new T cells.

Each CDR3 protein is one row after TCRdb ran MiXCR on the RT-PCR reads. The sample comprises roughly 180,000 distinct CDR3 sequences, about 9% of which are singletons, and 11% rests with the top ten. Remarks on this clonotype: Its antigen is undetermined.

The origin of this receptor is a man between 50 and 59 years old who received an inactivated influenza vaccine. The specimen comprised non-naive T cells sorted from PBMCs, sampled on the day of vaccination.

The CDR3 coding sequence is TGTGCCACCAGAGGGACAGGGGAAGGCTACACCTTC. Encoded protein: CATRGTGEGYTF. V and J are TRBV15 and TRBJ1-2; 10 nucleotides align to TRBD1. The trim removed 6 bases at V and 8 bases at J, leaving 3 bases unmatched. Looked up from germline, CDR1 is LNHNV and CDR2 is YYDKDF (reference sequence). The CDR3 has 12 amino acids.